The entry that follows covers one T cell receptor (beta chain) sequence. The CDR3 sequence is 14 residues long. Trimming removed 5 bases at V and 8 bases at J, with 13 bases between. Germline values: CDR1 SGHTA, CDR2 FQGNSA. This specimen comes from a study of blood T cell repertoires in COVID-19. Across the whole study: Samples came from the United States, Italy and Spain, spanning acute and convalescent COVID-19. The analysed material was cDNA or gDNA that came from T cells, B-cell-depleted T cells, or PBMCs.

Authors' data handling: Amplification from reference gene primers served as the basis for estimated nucleated cell counts. Only in-frame clones appear in the TCRdb table, and some are missing; sequencing was by immunoSEQ multiplex PCR. The D gene and trimming were derived from the DNA, and the V and J assignments and clone size from that table. This sample carries about 140,000 clones, 70% to 90% of them seen once, and the ten largest clones take approximately 11%. This chain uses TRBV7-2 with TRBJ1-6; D unclear. The clonotype comes from a woman at least 80 years old with acute or convalescent COVID-19. Sequencing was done on a sample of peripheral blood. The CDR3, as DNA: TGTGCCAGCAGCCCCCGGGCCGGGGATTCACCCCTCCACTTT. This codes for CASSPRAGDSPLHF.